This T cell receptor (beta chain) is from a study of T cells in localized non-small cell lung cancer. Overall study results and limits: Appearance in adjacent lung was seen for a median 57 of the top 100 tumor clones. Uninvolved adjacent lung showed peak T cell clonality, exceeding tumor. In the blood, greater T cell density corresponded to longer overall survival.

Method: immunoSEQ multiplex PCR; TCRdb's copy keeps in-frame clones and lacks some. The sample consists of fewer than 35,000 clones, 85% to 90% of them appearing once. With regard to this clone: Its target is not known.

The specimen was peripheral blood, collected before any cancer treatment. This receptor was obtained from a man aged 35 to 69 with stage I lung adenocarcinoma.

CDR3 amino acids: CSVIPWGGLNTEAFF. The CDR3 region has the DNA TGCAGCGTTATCCCTTGGGGGGGCCTGAACACTGAAGCTTTCTTT. This chain uses TRBV29-1 with TRBJ1-1, with D perhaps matching TRBD1 (6 bases). V was shortened by 5 bases and J by 0 bases, with 16 bases between the two germline ends. The CDR3 spans 15 residues. Per germline, CDR1 SQVTM and CDR2 ANQGSEA.